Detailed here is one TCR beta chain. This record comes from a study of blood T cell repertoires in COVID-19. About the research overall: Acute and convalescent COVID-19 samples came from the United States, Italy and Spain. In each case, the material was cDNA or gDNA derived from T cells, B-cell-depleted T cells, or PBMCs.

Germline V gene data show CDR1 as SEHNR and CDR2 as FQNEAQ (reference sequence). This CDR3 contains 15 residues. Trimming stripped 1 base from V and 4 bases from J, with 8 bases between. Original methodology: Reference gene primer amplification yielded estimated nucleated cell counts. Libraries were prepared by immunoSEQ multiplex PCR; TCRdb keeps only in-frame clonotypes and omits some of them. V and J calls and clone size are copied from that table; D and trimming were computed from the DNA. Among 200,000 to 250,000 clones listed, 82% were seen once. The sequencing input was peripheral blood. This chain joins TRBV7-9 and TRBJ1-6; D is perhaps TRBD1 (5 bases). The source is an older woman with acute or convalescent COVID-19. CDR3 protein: CASSLVGGYNSPLHF. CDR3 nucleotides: TGTGCCAGCAGCTTAGTTGGGGGGTATAATTCACCCCTCCACTTT.